The rows below give T cell receptor beta chains drawn from one sample of a study of human T cells and chemical hapten exposure. In TCRdb, the RACE reads were re-called with MiXCR into one record per CDR3 protein. The data show just over 350,000 distinct CDR3 sequences, roughly 6.3% seen once. Sequences were derived from whole blood, sampled in connection with sensitization to the hapten diphenylcyclopropenone (DPC). Source of these receptors: a young woman with alopecia areata. Some clones in this sample may be carry-over from other donors' samples. CDR3s include the opening cysteine and the closing phenylalanine or tryptophan. D genes are given only for firm matches. Some rows mark clone size as missing; the rest say once, few, many or name a class of expanded clone.

v_call	j_call	clone_size	cdr3_length	d_call	cdr3_nt	cdr3_aa
TRBV29-1	TRBJ2-1	few	14	TRBD1	TGCAGCGTTACCAAGGGGGCGCCTCACAATGAGCAGTTCTTC	CSVTKGAPHNEQFF
TRBV7-2	TRBJ1-2	many	14	-	TGTGCCAGCAACAGGGACAATTCAATCTATGGCTACACCTTC	CASNRDNSIYGYTF
TRBV7-9	TRBJ1-5	many	14	-	TGTGCCAGCAGCCCAGGAACGGGGGATCAGCCCCAGCATTTT	CASSPGTGDQPQHF
TRBV7-2	TRBJ1-2	many	15	TRBD1	TGTGCCAGCAGCTTAGCGCCGGGACAGAGCTATGGCTACACCTTC	CASSLAPGQSYGYTF
TRBV7-2	TRBJ2-1	-	15	-	TGTGCCAGCAGCTTAGGTAACGGAGCCTACAATGAGCAGTTCTTC	CASSLGNGAYNEQFF
TRBV4-3	TRBJ2-4	few	17	TRBD2	TGCGCCAGCAGCCAAGAAGCGGGGGGGCCAGCCAAAAACATTCAGTACTTC	CASSQEAGGPAKNIQYF
TRBV7-9	TRBJ2-3	few	16	TRBD2	TGTGCCAGCAGCCCTTGGACTAGCGGAGTGTGGGATACGCAGTATTTT	CASSPWTSGVWDTQYF
TRBV20-1	TRBJ2-7	few	12	-	TGCAGTGCTAGATTTGCGGTAACCGAGCAGTACTTC	CSARFAVTEQYF
TRBV20-1	TRBJ2-5	-	16	TRBD2	TGCAGTGCTAGAGCTCCTAGCGGGGGCCGTCAAGAGACCCAGTACTTC	CSARAPSGGRQETQYF
TRBV7-9	TRBJ1-2	few	15	-	TGTGCCAGCAGCTTGCAAGCAGATGGGCCCTATGGCTACACCTTC	CASSLQADGPYGYTF